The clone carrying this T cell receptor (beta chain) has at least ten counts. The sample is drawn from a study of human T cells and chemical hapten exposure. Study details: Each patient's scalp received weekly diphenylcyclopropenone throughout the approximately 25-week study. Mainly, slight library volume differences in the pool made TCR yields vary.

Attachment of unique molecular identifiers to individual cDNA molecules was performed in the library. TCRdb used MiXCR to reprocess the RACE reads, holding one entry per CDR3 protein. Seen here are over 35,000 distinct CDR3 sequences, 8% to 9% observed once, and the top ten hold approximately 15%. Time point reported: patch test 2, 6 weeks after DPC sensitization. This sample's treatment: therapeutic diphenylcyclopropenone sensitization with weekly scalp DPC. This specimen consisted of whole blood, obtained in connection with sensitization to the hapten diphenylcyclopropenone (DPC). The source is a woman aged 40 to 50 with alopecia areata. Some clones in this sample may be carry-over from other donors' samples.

The CDR3 region is CASSPRGYLGGYTF. The DNA for the CDR3 is TGTGCCAGCAGCCCCCGCGGCTATCTTGGTGGCTACACCTTC. V gene TRBV28 combines with J gene TRBJ1-2; D is ambiguous. CDR1 MDHEN and CDR2 SYDVKM come from the germline V gene. Trimming shortened V by 6 bases and J by 7 bases, and 18 bases separated the two germline ends. The CDR3 length is 14 residues.